This T cell receptor (beta chain) is from a study of cytomegalovirus exposure and HLA in healthy donors. In nominal health when sampled, donors likely had unrecorded immune exposures nonetheless. In the PCR, 60 Vbeta and 13 Jbeta primers were used. The protocol was immunoSEQ multiplex PCR, while the TCRdb copy is restricted to in-frame clones and leaves out a portion. This repertoire includes about 170,000 clones. V gave up 2 bases and J gave up 7 bases; unmatched junction bases: 7. Germline CDR1 is MNHEY and CDR2 is SMNVEV (reference sequence). The CDR3 extends over 15 amino acids. Study conclusions and caveats: Rare sequences made up most TCRs, while some public TCRs were found in many donors. Most subjects had HLA-A and HLA-B alleles reportedly predicted accurately by TCR beta sequences.

About this clone: Its target is unknown.

Sequencing was done on a sample of PBMCs. The V and J genes are TRBV27 and TRBJ2-1; 8 nucleotides align to TRBD2. This sequence originates from a woman aged 18-30 years in good health and CMV-seropositive. This CDR3 reads CASSLERERGNEQFF. The CDR3 DNA reads TGTGCCAGCAGTTTAGAGCGGGAGAGGGGTAATGAGCAGTTCTTC.